The 11 T cell receptor beta chains below come from one sample, sequenced in a study of blood T cells in healthy people across ages. Sample-barcoded 5' priming and a J-beta primer mix drove a second PCR of roughly 6 to 12 cycles. TCRdb re-analysed the 5' RACE reads in MiXCR, keeping a single row per CDR3 protein. The repertoire holds hundreds of thousands of distinct CDR3 sequences, with 56% as singletons. Sequencing was done on a sample of blood. The receptors here all came from a man aged 35-49 years in good health.

The rearrangement joins TRBV9 to TRBJ1-4; D ambiguous. Germline V gene lookup returns CDR1 SGDLS and CDR2 YYNGEE. This CDR3 is 14 amino acids long. The germline V and J ends were trimmed by 1 base and 10 bases, with 14 bases remaining between them. CDR3 DNA sequence: TGTGCCAGCAGCGTAAGCGGTACCGGCGTAAAACTGTTTTTT. As protein: CASSVSGTGVKLFF.

This clonotype was found a few times. The CDR3 is CASSDRTSLSTGTQYF. In nucleotides, the CDR3 is TGTGCCAGCAGTGACAGGACTTCGCTTAGCACAGGAACGCAGTATTTT. The chain uses TRBV2 and TRBJ2-3; perhaps D is TRBD1 or TRBD2 (5 bases each). This CDR3 is 16 amino acids long. The V gene lost 3 bases and the J gene lost 9 bases, with 22 bases spanning the gap. CDR1 SNHLY and CDR2 FYNNEI come from the germline V gene.

The chain employs TRBV29-1 and TRBJ1-2, with D possibly being TRBD1 (5 bases). This CDR3 is 13 amino acids long. The germline V gene encodes CDR1 SQVTM and CDR2 ANQGSEA. With 5 bases removed from V and 0 bases from J, the gap between germline ends came to 10 bases. CDR3 protein: CSVRTPPNYGYTF. The CDR3 nucleotides are TGCAGCGTTCGGACACCTCCTAACTATGGCTACACCTTC. Supplemented by reference TRBV29-1 and TRBJ1-2, the full variable domain reads SAVISQKPSRDICQRGTSLTIQCQVDSQVTMMFWYRQQPGQSLTLIATANQGSEATYESGFVIDKFPISRPNLTFSTLTVSNMSPEDSSIYLCSVRTPPNYGYTFGSGTRLTVV.

This clonotype was seen a handful of times. This sequence joins TRBV4-2 and TRBJ2-6; 9 positions match TRBD1. Losses at the gene ends were 4 bases for V and 2 bases for J; bases not matched to a gene: 6. In germline, CDR1 is LGHNA, CDR2 YNFKEQ. This CDR3 is 17 amino acids long. Written as DNA, the CDR3 is TGTGCCAGCAGCCTAGGGACAGGGCAACCTGGGGCCAACGTCCTGACTTTC. Residues: CASSLGTGQPGANVLTF.

The sample holds one count of this clonotype. A junction end diverges from the germline sequence, so it may reflect a read error. CDR3 bases: TGTGTCAGCAGCGAAACGCAGGGGAGGCAAGAGACCCAGTACTTC. Translation gives CVSSETQGRQETQYF. The J gene is TRBJ2-5, the V gene TRBV7-9; D might be TRBD1 or TRBD2, each matching 6 bases. Per the germline V gene, CDR1 is SEHNR and CDR2 is FQNEAQ (reference sequence). The CDR3 contains 15 residues.

This chain links TRBV28 with TRBJ2-1; TRBD2 matches 13 bases. V gave up 6 bases and J gave up 8 bases; unmatched junction bases: 10. The CDR3 consists of 16 residues. CDR1 and CDR2 from the germline V gene are MDHEN and SYDVKM. The CDR3 region has the DNA TGTGCCAGCAGAAGGGGGACTAGCGGGATTGTCGATGAGCAGTTCTTC. It specifies CASRRGTSGIVDEQFF.

This chain joins TRBV27 and TRBJ2-3; TRBD1 matches at 12 bases. Trimming removed 6 bases from V and 1 base from J; junction bases left unmatched: 2. The CDR3 totals 15 residues. In germline, CDR1 is MNHEY, CDR2 SMNVEV (reference sequence). The DNA of the CDR3 is TGTGCCAGCAGGGGGACAGGGGGCGGCACAGATACGCAGTATTTT. As protein: CASRGTGGGTDTQYF.

V is TRBV6-1 and J is TRBJ2-7; D ambiguous. With 8 bases removed from V and 2 bases from J, the gap between germline ends came to 10 bases. This CDR3 region has 12 residues. Germline CDR1 and CDR2: MNHNS and SASEGT. The CDR3 is CASQQETYEQYF. The DNA for the CDR3 is TGTGCCAGCCAGCAGGAGACCTACGAGCAGTACTTC.

V and J are TRBV5-1 and TRBJ2-7; possibly TRBD1 for D (6 bases). Deletions cut 0 bases from V and 5 bases from J, with 9 bases between. Germline lookup yields CDR1 SGHRS and CDR2 YFSETQ. The CDR3 covers 13 residues. CDR3 amino acids: CASSLADSDEQYF. CDR3 coding DNA: TGCGCCAGCAGCTTGGCGGACAGCGACGAGCAGTACTTC.

The J gene is TRBJ2-1, the V gene TRBV4-3; 9 bases align to TRBD2. The CDR3 extends over 15 amino acids. The trim removed 0 bases at V and 5 bases at J, leaving 2 bases unmatched. Looked up from germline, CDR1 is LGHNA and CDR2 is YSLEER. Written as DNA, the CDR3 is TGCGCCAGCAGCCAAGATAGCGGGAGCGACAATGAGCAGTTCTTC. Amino acids: CASSQDSGSDNEQFF.

This clonotype was seen only a few times. The chain employs TRBV10-3 and TRBJ2-3; D not certain. From germline, CDR1 is ENHRY and CDR2 SYGVKD. The CDR3 has 13 amino acids. The V gene lost 1 base and the J gene lost 1 base, with 3 bases spanning the gap. DNA for the CDR3: TGTGCCATCAGTGAGTTGGGCACAGATACGCAGTATTTT. This gives the protein CAISELGTDTQYF.